The clone carrying this T cell receptor beta chain was detected many times. As yet, its antigen is unknown. With duration under 3 months, ophthalmopathy was active: Clinical Activity Score at least 3, NOSPECS at least 4. Orbital computed tomography, thyroid ultrasound, serum thyroxine and TRAb, and clinical symptoms together informed the diagnoses. This sample was taken from a study of T cells in Graves' hyperthyroidism and ophthalmopathy. Study as a whole: Peripheral blood was collected at initial diagnosis, before any treatment.

Trimming took off 1 base at V and 7 bases at J, with 10 bases between the two ends. The CDR3 has 13 residues. Germline CDR1 is SEHNR and CDR2 is FQNEAQ (reference sequence). Study-level findings and limits: Model predictions of ophthalmopathy came a median about 6.3 months before onset.

TCR beta CDR3 sequences were amplified from RNA transcripts. The HTBI primer set drove a first-round RT-PCR of the TCR CDR3. TCRdb reprocessed the multiplex PCR reads via MiXCR and lists one record per CDR3 protein. There are 530,000 or so distinct CDR3 sequences in the sample; roughly 24% occur only once, and roughly 10% lies in the top ten. Sequencing input: blood. The receptor's source is a woman in her thirties with Graves' ophthalmopathy. The chain employs TRBV7-9 and TRBJ2-5; D is unclear. The DNA of the CDR3 is TGTGCCAGCAGCTTAGGGTCGTCCGGGACCCAGTACTTC. As protein: CASSLGSSGTQYF.